This is a list of T cell receptor beta chains from one sample in a study of beta chain features in type 1 diabetes. The protocol was immunoSEQ multiplex PCR, while the TCRdb copy is restricted to in-frame clones and leaves out a portion. The sample includes about 360,000 clones, over 10% of them seen just once. Sequencing used naive CD4+ T cells from blood. These receptors all stem from a man aged 18 to 29 in good health. Each CDR3 is given with its conserved first and last residue. The order of the fields is D gene, J gene, V gene, clone size, CDR3 DNA, CDR3 protein. The D gene is left open where the match is weak. Expanded clones are given a class, and other clones once, few, many or no size at all.

d_gene: TRBD1
j_gene: TRBJ2-1
v_gene: TRBV20-1
abundance: NA
CDR3nt: TGCAGTGCCATGGGACAGGGGGCGTTGTTCTTC
CDR3aa: CSAMGQGALFF

d_gene: NA
j_gene: TRBJ2-1
v_gene: TRBV4-3
abundance: NA
CDR3nt: TGCGCCAGCAGCCAAGATTTGAGCCTTAACAATGAGCAGTTCTTC
CDR3aa: CASSQDLSLNNEQFF

d_gene: TRBD1
j_gene: TRBJ2-2
v_gene: TRBV11-2
abundance: NA
CDR3nt: TGTGCCAGCAGCTTAGGGACAGGGGAGTTTTTT
CDR3aa: CASSLGTGEFF

d_gene: NA
j_gene: TRBJ2-3
v_gene: TRBV7-2
abundance: NA
CDR3nt: TGTGCCAGCAGGGTCGCCGGGGTTTCAGATACGCAGTATTTT
CDR3aa: CASRVAGVSDTQYF

d_gene: TRBD1
j_gene: TRBJ1-4
v_gene: TRBV28
abundance: few
CDR3nt: TGTGCCAGCAGTCCCCCACAGGGGGCGGGGGAAAAACTGTTTTTT
CDR3aa: CASSPPQGAGEKLFF

d_gene: NA
j_gene: TRBJ1-4
v_gene: TRBV29-1
abundance: few
CDR3nt: TGCAGCGTCGGGGATGAAAAACTGTTTTTT
CDR3aa: CSVGDEKLFF

d_gene: TRBD2
j_gene: TRBJ2-2
v_gene: TRBV28
abundance: few
CDR3nt: TGTGCCAGCAGTCTCGGGACTAGCGGGAGAGGCGGGGAGCTGTTTTTT
CDR3aa: CASSLGTSGRGGELFF

d_gene: TRBD1
j_gene: TRBJ1-2
v_gene: TRBV6-6
abundance: NA
CDR3nt: TGTGCCAGCAGTTACTCGTCAGGGGGCGGCTATGGCTACACCTTC
CDR3aa: CASSYSSGGGYGYTF

d_gene: TRBD2
j_gene: TRBJ2-1
v_gene: TRBV7-3
abundance: few
CDR3nt: TGTGCCAGCAGCTTGGGACTAGCGGGGGGTAATGAGCAGTTCTTC
CDR3aa: CASSLGLAGGNEQFF

d_gene: TRBD1
j_gene: TRBJ1-1
v_gene: TRBV27
abundance: NA
CDR3nt: TGTGCCAGCAGGACGGGACAGGGCGAAGCTTTCTTT
CDR3aa: CASRTGQGEAFF

d_gene: TRBD1
j_gene: TRBJ1-2
v_gene: TRBV18
abundance: NA
CDR3nt: TGTGCCAGCTCACCAGGGACAGGGAATTTTAACTATGGCTACACCTTC
CDR3aa: CASSPGTGNFNYGYTF

d_gene: NA
j_gene: TRBJ1-1
v_gene: TRBV5-4
abundance: NA
CDR3nt: TGTGCCAGCAGCTTGGACATCCGGGGTATGAACACTGAAGCTTTCTTT
CDR3aa: CASSLDIRGMNTEAFF

d_gene: NA
j_gene: TRBJ1-1
v_gene: TRBV30
abundance: NA
CDR3nt: TGTGCCTGGAGTGTAGGGCAGGGAGGCACTGAAGCTTTCTTT
CDR3aa: CAWSVGQGGTEAFF

d_gene: NA
j_gene: TRBJ2-7
v_gene: TRBV29-1
abundance: NA
CDR3nt: TGCAGCGCAGTATCGACGGTTGGGGGGTTCGAGCAGTACTTC
CDR3aa: CSAVSTVGGFEQYF

d_gene: NA
j_gene: TRBJ2-1
v_gene: TRBV11-2
abundance: NA
CDR3nt: TGTGCCAGCAGCTTTCGGGGAGCGGAAAGTTCCTACAATGAGCAGTTCTTC
CDR3aa: CASSFRGAESSYNEQFF

d_gene: NA
j_gene: TRBJ1-1
v_gene: TRBV21-1
abundance: NA
CDR3nt: TGTGCCAGCAGCATTTACCTACAGGGGAACACTGAAGCTTTCTTT
CDR3aa: CASSIYLQGNTEAFF

d_gene: TRBD2
j_gene: TRBJ2-1
v_gene: TRBV15
abundance: few
CDR3nt: TGTGCCACCAGCCGGGGACTAGCGAGCCCCTACAATGAGCAGTTCTTC
CDR3aa: CATSRGLASPYNEQFF

d_gene: NA
j_gene: TRBJ2-2
v_gene: TRBV9
abundance: NA
CDR3nt: TGTGCCAGCAGCGTAGCCAGGGGAGGGTCCACCGGGGAGCTGTTTTTT
CDR3aa: CASSVARGGSTGELFF

d_gene: TRBD1
j_gene: TRBJ2-5
v_gene: TRBV29-1
abundance: few
CDR3nt: TGCAGCGTCCCGACAGGGGGAGAGACCCAGTACTTC
CDR3aa: CSVPTGGETQYF

d_gene: NA
j_gene: TRBJ2-7
v_gene: TRBV9
abundance: few
CDR3nt: TGTGCCAGCAGCGTAGCCCCGACAGTTTCCTACGAGCAGTACTTC
CDR3aa: CASSVAPTVSYEQYF

d_gene: NA
j_gene: TRBJ2-7
v_gene: TRBV30
abundance: NA
CDR3nt: TGTGCCACTTCAAGAGGGCACGAGCAGTACTTC
CDR3aa: CATSRGHEQYF

d_gene: TRBD1
j_gene: TRBJ1-5
v_gene: TRBV29-1
abundance: NA
CDR3nt: TGCAGCGTGGGACAGGGCAGGGGTCAGCCCCAGCATTTT
CDR3aa: CSVGQGRGQPQHF

d_gene: NA
j_gene: TRBJ2-7
v_gene: TRBV28
abundance: NA
CDR3nt: TGTGCCAGCGGACTTTGGGGGGTAGGCTACGAGCAGTACTTC
CDR3aa: CASGLWGVGYEQYF

d_gene: NA
j_gene: TRBJ2-5
v_gene: TRBV29-1
abundance: few
CDR3nt: TGCAGCGTTGAAGATTTGGGCAGCCCGGAGACCCAGTACTTC
CDR3aa: CSVEDLGSPETQYF

d_gene: NA
j_gene: TRBJ2-3
v_gene: TRBV11-1
abundance: NA
CDR3nt: TGTGCCAGCAGCTTCGACAGGGGAGGGACAGATACGCAGTATTTT
CDR3aa: CASSFDRGGTDTQYF

d_gene: TRBD1
j_gene: TRBJ2-7
v_gene: TRBV29-1
abundance: NA
CDR3nt: TGCAGCGCCAACCGGGACAGGGACGAGCAGTACTTC
CDR3aa: CSANRDRDEQYF

d_gene: NA
j_gene: TRBJ2-7
v_gene: TRBV5-4
abundance: few
CDR3nt: TGTGCCAGCAGCTTAAGACAGGGACTCTCCTACGAGCAGTACTTC
CDR3aa: CASSLRQGLSYEQYF

d_gene: NA
j_gene: TRBJ1-2
v_gene: TRBV5-1
abundance: few
CDR3nt: TGCGCCAGCAGCACGGCCGCAGGGCTCGGCTATGGCTACACCTTC
CDR3aa: CASSTAAGLGYGYTF

d_gene: TRBD1
j_gene: TRBJ1-1
v_gene: TRBV27
abundance: once
CDR3nt: TGTGCCAGTACAGGGGGCACCCCCAACGGGGAGAACACTGAAGCTTTCTTT
CDR3aa: CASTGGTPNGENTEAFF

d_gene: NA
j_gene: TRBJ1-6
v_gene: TRBV7-3
abundance: NA
CDR3nt: TGTGCCAGCAGCTTTTCCGGGAATTCACCCCTCCACTTT
CDR3aa: CASSFSGNSPLHF

d_gene: NA
j_gene: TRBJ1-2
v_gene: TRBV7-3
abundance: few
CDR3nt: TGTGCCAGCAGCAAAAACGGGGGGCACGATGGCTACACCTTC
CDR3aa: CASSKNGGHDGYTF

d_gene: NA
j_gene: TRBJ2-3
v_gene: TRBV6-5
abundance: NA
CDR3nt: TGTGCTACCCGCGGGTTCACAGATACGCAGTATTTT
CDR3aa: CATRGFTDTQYF

d_gene: TRBD1
j_gene: TRBJ1-2
v_gene: TRBV28
abundance: few
CDR3nt: TGTGCCAGTTTTGAAGGGGGCTTAACCTATGGCTACACCTTC
CDR3aa: CASFEGGLTYGYTF

d_gene: TRBD2
j_gene: TRBJ2-1
v_gene: TRBV19
abundance: few
CDR3nt: TGTGCCAGTAGTACGAGCGGGAGGGCGTTCTTC
CDR3aa: CASSTSGRAFF

d_gene: TRBD1
j_gene: TRBJ1-2
v_gene: TRBV29-1
abundance: few
CDR3nt: TGCAGCGTTCTCAGGCGGAATAGAGATAGACAGGGGCCGGTCCGGTATGGCTACACCTTC
CDR3aa: CSVLRRNRDRQGPVRYGYTF

d_gene: NA
j_gene: TRBJ2-3
v_gene: TRBV20-1
abundance: few
CDR3nt: TGCAGTGCTAGCCTCACAGATACGCAGTATTTT
CDR3aa: CSASLTDTQYF

d_gene: TRBD2
j_gene: TRBJ2-2
v_gene: TRBV6-6
abundance: few
CDR3nt: TGTGCCAGCAGTAAGGGACTAGCGACGGGGGAGCTGTTTTTT
CDR3aa: CASSKGLATGELFF

d_gene: NA
j_gene: TRBJ1-2
v_gene: TRBV7-9
abundance: few
CDR3nt: TGTGCCAGCAGCCGACCCGGGGCTAACTATGGCTACACCTTC
CDR3aa: CASSRPGANYGYTF

d_gene: NA
j_gene: TRBJ1-5
v_gene: TRBV11-2
abundance: NA
CDR3nt: TGTGCCAGCAGCCCAGGGTCCGGGTATAGCAATCAGCCCCAGCATTTT
CDR3aa: CASSPGSGYSNQPQHF

d_gene: NA
j_gene: TRBJ2-7
v_gene: TRBV7-2
abundance: NA
CDR3nt: TGTGCCAGCAGCCCCGACAGGACCCGTTCCTACGAGCAGTACTTC
CDR3aa: CASSPDRTRSYEQYF

d_gene: TRBD2
j_gene: TRBJ2-1
v_gene: TRBV2
abundance: NA
CDR3nt: TGTGCCAGCAGTGAAATGGGAGGGAATGAGCAGTTCTTC
CDR3aa: CASSEMGGNEQFF

d_gene: NA
j_gene: TRBJ2-1
v_gene: TRBV7-9
abundance: few
CDR3nt: TGTGCCAGCAGCATGAGGGAATACGGTGAGCAGTTCTTC
CDR3aa: CASSMREYGEQFF